One T cell receptor beta chain is described in this entry. CDR1 and CDR2 from the germline V gene are SGHTA and FQGTGA. V was clipped by 4 bases and J by 0 bases, with 9 bases between them. The CDR3 totals 14 residues. This record comes from a study of blood T cell repertoires in COVID-19. Turning to the study itself: Samples taken during acute and convalescent COVID-19 were collected in the United States, Italy and Spain. T cells, B-cell-depleted T cells, or PBMCs supplied cDNA or gDNA.

Authors' processing steps: The assay estimated nucleated cells by amplifying reference gene primers. Sequencing was performed with immunoSEQ multiplex PCR; in TCRdb, only in-frame clones are kept and a portion is missing. That table is the source of V, J and clone size, and D and trimming were worked out from the DNA. The data show more than 65,000 clones, around 82% seen once. This rearrangement joins TRBV7-3 to TRBJ2-5, with no clear D. Sequencing input: peripheral blood. This TCR was sampled from a human donor in a cohort sampled during active COVID-19. The CDR3: CASSSDNYQETQYF. For the CDR3, the DNA is TGTGCCAGCAGCTCAGACAACTACCAAGAGACCCAGTACTTC.